This T cell receptor beta chain is from a study of T-cell memory formation after mild COVID-19. Study information: TCR clusters were mostly donor specific.

This clonotype has only a few counts. Its antigen remains unknown. The TCR alpha and TCR beta cDNA libraries, bearing sample barcodes and UMIs, were generated by 5'RACE using constant-segment primers. MiXCR, run by TCRdb on the 5' RACE reads, gives a single entry per CDR3 protein. This table has 250,000 to 300,000 distinct CDR3 sequences, roughly 16% appearing once. Notes on the study in general: There were some responding clones in pre-infection memory, which suggested that cross-reactive memory had joined.

Per the germline V gene, CDR1 is SEHNR and CDR2 is FQNEAQ (reference sequence). This CDR3 region has 15 residues. J lost 6 bases, V lost 4 bases, and 9 bases had no gene match. Sequencing was carried out using PBMCs or a T cell subset sorted from them (not recorded which). This chain uses TRBV7-9 with TRBJ2-3, with TRBD2 identical over 8 bases. The origin of this receptor is a man aged 18 to 29 who had mild COVID-19 (a few samples of this study predate the infection). Cell type and time point are not known. In nucleotides, the CDR3 is TGTGCCAGCAGCTACTTCGGGGGGGCCACGGATACGCAGTATTTT. Amino acid sequence: CASSYFGGATDTQYF. The full variable domain, rest sourced from reference TRBV7-9 and TRBJ2-3, is DTGVSQNPRHKITKRGQNVTFRCDPISEHNRLYWYRQTLGQGPEFLTYFQNEAQLEKSRLLSDRFSAERPKGSFSTLEIQRTEQGDSAMYLCASSYFGGATDTQYFGPGTRLTVL.